The next 27 T cell receptor beta chains were all read from a single sample in a study of early T cells in non-severe SARS-CoV-2 infection. TCRdb processed the 5' RACE reads anew with MiXCR; each CDR3 protein has one entry. Of around 78,000 distinct CDR3 sequences listed, more than 13% are singletons. Specimen: whole blood. The receptors were sampled from an adult who was a healthcare worker with PCR-confirmed SARS-CoV-2 infection or an uninfected control (not recorded which).

The V and J genes are TRBV10-3 and TRBJ2-7; no clear D. The V end lost 6 bases, the J end lost 3 bases, and 15 bases lay between the germline ends. Germline assignment: CDR1 ENHRY and CDR2 SYGVKD. CDR3 length: 14 residues. CDR3 coding DNA: TGTGCCATCAGCGAGGATTGGATTGACTACGAGCAGTACTTC. As protein: CAISEDWIDYEQYF.

This clonotype was seen at least ten times. V and J are TRBV6-5 and TRBJ1-2; 9 nucleotides align to TRBD1. The V gene end was trimmed by 7 bases and the J gene end by 4 bases; junction bases not matched to a gene: 10. The CDR3 totals 15 residues. CDR1 and CDR2 from the germline V gene are MNHEY and SVGAGI. CDR3 DNA: TGTGCCAGCACAACTTCACAGGGGGCCCTCTATGGCTACACCTTC. This gives the protein CASTTSQGALYGYTF.

V usage is TRBV6-1 and J usage is TRBJ2-3; 8 bases align to TRBD1. The CDR3 has 14 residues. Germline CDR1 MNHNS, CDR2 SASEGT. The trim removed 1 base at V and 4 bases at J, leaving 1 base unmatched. CDR3 sequence: CASSEGQGPDTQYF. For the CDR3, the DNA is TGTGCCAGCAGTGAAGGACAGGGGCCAGATACGCAGTATTTT.

The rearrangement joins TRBV3-1 to TRBJ2-1, with 7 bases aligning to TRBD2. V gave up 5 bases and J gave up 7 bases; unmatched junction bases: 8. The CDR3 has 14 amino acids. Looked up from germline, CDR1 is LGHDT and CDR2 is YNNKEL (reference sequence). The CDR3 nucleotides are TGTGCCAGCAGCTTAAGGGGAGGGCGAAATGAGCAGTTCTTC. Protein product: CASSLRGGRNEQFF.

This clonotype was seen more than once but under ten times. CDR3 in DNA: TGCAGCGTTGACCTCGCCGAGGACAGGGTCGGGACCCAGTACTTC. It codes for CSVDLAEDRVGTQYF. The chain recombines TRBV29-1 with TRBJ2-5; TRBD1 agrees at 8 bases. CDR1 is SQVTM and CDR2 is ANQGSEA in the germline V gene. This CDR3 spans 15 amino acids. Losses at the gene ends were 3 bases for V and 7 bases for J; bases not matched to a gene: 13.

The chain has TRBV5-1 and TRBJ2-7; 9 nucleotides line up with TRBD2. Trimming took 3 bases from V and 2 from J; bases not matched to a gene: 9. CDR3 length equals 16 residues. Germline V gene sequence: CDR1 SGHRS, CDR2 YFSETQ. The CDR3 nucleotides read TGCGCCAGCAGCTCAGGAACTCTAGCGGGGACCTACGAGCAGTACTTC. Residues: CASSSGTLAGTYEQYF.

This clonotype was counted ten times or more. The genes are TRBV20-1 and TRBJ2-3; unclear D gene. Germline V gives CDR1 DFQATT, CDR2 SNEGSKA (reference sequence). V was shortened by 6 bases and J by 13 bases, with 17 bases between the two germline ends. The CDR3 has 11 amino acids. The CDR3 region is CSAPVRSKEYF. The CDR3 DNA sequence: TGCAGTGCCCCCGTTCGGAGTAAGGAGTATTTT.

This clonotype was observed many times. The chain uses TRBV7-3 and TRBJ2-1, with TRBD2 matching over 9 bases. The germline V gene encodes CDR1 SGHTA and CDR2 FQGTGA. The J segment lost 12 bases and the V segment lost 1 base, leaving 13 bases of the junction unmatched. CDR3 size: 16 residues. CDR3 residues: CASSLNAAGGFTRQFF. The CDR3, as DNA: TGTGCCAGCAGCTTAAATGCAGCGGGGGGATTTACTCGGCAGTTCTTC.

This clonotype has only a few counts. The chain joins TRBV5-5 to TRBJ2-3; no clear D. V gave up 5 bases and J gave up 4 bases, with 17 bases separating them. The CDR3 loop spans 15 amino acids. Looked up from germline, CDR1 is SGHKS and CDR2 is YYEKEE (reference sequence). The CDR3 loop reads CASSPSVPLSDTQYF. Here the CDR3 DNA reads TGTGCCAGCAGTCCGTCCGTACCTCTGTCAGATACGCAGTATTTT. The full variable domain, its missing parts supplied by reference TRBV5-5 and TRBJ2-3, is DAGVTQSPTHLIKTRGQQVTLRCSPISGHKSVSWYQQVLGQGPQFIFQYYEKEERGRGNFPDRFSARQFPNYSSELNVNALLLGDSALYLCASSPSVPLSDTQYFGPGTRLTVL.

This clonotype was seen at least ten times. The chain couples TRBV7-9 to TRBJ2-5, with 9 bases lining up with TRBD1. This CDR3 comprises 15 residues. The V segment lost 5 bases and the J segment 4 bases; nucleotides outside the gene matches: 8. Germline V gives CDR1 SEHNR, CDR2 FQNEAQ (reference sequence). CDR3 coding DNA: TGTGCCAGCAGCGGTGGACAGGGGTTGGGAGAGACCCAGTACTTC. Protein product: CASSGGQGLGETQYF.

The V gene is TRBV7-6, the J gene TRBJ1-1; maybe TRBD1 (6 bases). V lost 5 bases, J lost 3 bases, and 10 bases lay in between. Germline assignment: CDR1 SGHVS and CDR2 FNYEAQ. The CDR3 consists of 13 residues. The CDR3 region has the DNA TGTGCCAGCAGCGCGGACAGCTACACTGAAGCTTTCTTT. Translating it yields CASSADSYTEAFF. Looking up the rest from reference TRBV7-6 and TRBJ1-1 gives the full variable domain: GAGVSQSPRYKVTKRGQDVALRCDPISGHVSLYWYRQALGQGPEFLTYFNYEAQQDKSGLPNDRFSAERPEGSISTLTIQRTEQRDSAMYRCASSADSYTEAFFGQGTRLTVV.

At least ten counts were recorded for this clonotype. The V gene is TRBV11-2, the J gene TRBJ2-1; TRBD2 agrees at 16 bases. CDR1 and CDR2 from the germline V gene are SGHAT and FQNNGV. J gave up 2 bases and V 1 base, and 5 bases lay outside the gene matches. The CDR3 is made up of 19 amino acids. The DNA of the CDR3 is TGTGCCAGCAGCTTAGCGGGACTAGCGGGAGGGTTTCCCTACAATGAGCAGTTCTTC. It encodes CASSLAGLAGGFPYNEQFF. Full variable domain (remainder filled in from reference TRBV11-2 and TRBJ2-1): EAGVAQSPRYKIIEKRQSVAFWCNPISGHATLYWYQQILGQGPKLLIQFQNNGVVDDSQLPKDRFSAERLKGVDSTLKIQPAKLEDSAVYLCASSLAGLAGGFPYNEQFFGPGTRLTVL.

This clonotype was observed a handful of times. The chain uses TRBV5-6 and TRBJ2-3; D gene unclear. Trimming took off 7 bases at V and 3 bases at J, with 15 bases between the two ends. CDR1 and CDR2 from the germline V gene are SGHDT and YYEEEE. CDR3 length equals 14 residues. In DNA, the CDR3 is TGTGCCAGCCCCCCCGCGGCGCGAACAGATACGCAGTATTTT. It codes for CASPPAARTDTQYF.

Only a few counts were recorded for this clonotype. V is TRBV7-8 and J is TRBJ1-1; tentatively, D is TRBD1 (5 bases). This CDR3 is 15 amino acids long. V dropped 5 bases and J dropped 0 bases, with 13 bases sitting between them. Germline-derived CDR1 and CDR2 are SGHVS and FQNEAQ. CDR3 in DNA: TGTGCCAGCAGCCCTCAGCGGGGGATGAACACTGAAGCTTTCTTT. Its translation: CASSPQRGMNTEAFF.

This clonotype occurred many times. The gene calls are TRBV20-1 and TRBJ2-6; maybe TRBD1 (5 bases). This CDR3 has 16 amino acids. Germline V CDR1 and CDR2: DFQATT, SNEGSKA (reference sequence). The germline V and J ends were trimmed by 5 bases and 0 bases, with 14 bases remaining between them. This CDR3 is CSAQGIRFSGANVLTF. Here the CDR3 DNA reads TGCAGTGCTCAGGGAATACGCTTCTCTGGGGCCAACGTCCTGACTTTC.

This clonotype was counted only a few times. CDR3 amino acids: CASKGGGDPYEQFF. CDR3 sequence (DNA): TGTGCCAGCAAGGGGGGGGGCGATCCCTACGAGCAGTTCTTC. The rearrangement uses TRBV21-1 and TRBJ2-1; the listed D gene, TRBD1, was not tested against the DNA. TRBV21-1 is marked as a pseudogene. This CDR3 contains 14 residues.

The V and J genes are TRBV4-1 and TRBJ2-2; a possible D gene is TRBD2 (6 bases). There are 16 residues in the CDR3. Trimming shortened V by 0 bases and J by 11 bases, and 19 bases separated the two germline ends. Germline CDR1 is MGHRA and CDR2 is YSYEKL. The CDR3 DNA reads as TGCGCCAGCAGCCAAGACGGGCTAGCGACCGAGCCAGAGCTGTTTTTT. This sequence encodes CASSQDGLATEPELFF.

This chain links TRBV2 with TRBJ2-4; 8 nucleotides agree with TRBD1. Germline assignment: CDR1 SNHLY and CDR2 FYNNEI. V lost 5 bases, J lost 6 bases, and 9 bases stayed unmatched. The CDR3 spans 15 residues. CDR3 nucleotide sequence: TGTGCCAGCAGTCCGGGACCCACAGGGGGAAACATTCAGTACTTC. Its protein is CASSPGPTGGNIQYF.

This clonotype was seen at least ten times. The chain combines TRBV20-1 with TRBJ1-4; D is undetermined. V was cut by 6 bases and J by 0 bases, with 5 bases left in between. From germline, CDR1 is DFQATT and CDR2 SNEGSKA (reference sequence). The length of the CDR3 is 12 residues. The CDR3 DNA follows: TGCAGTGCCGCTTCAACTAATGAAAAACTGTTTTTT. The encoded protein is CSAASTNEKLFF.

This clonotype was observed at least ten times. The chain recombines TRBV25-1 with TRBJ2-7; D possibly corresponds to TRBD2 (5 bases). CDR3 length equals 15 residues. Germline CDR1 reads MGHDK; CDR2 reads SYGVNS. The germline V and J ends were trimmed by 3 bases and 0 bases, with 12 bases remaining between them. The CDR3 coding sequence is TGTGCCAGCAGTGAGGGCGGGTCTGGCTCCTACGAGCAGTACTTC. Encoded protein: CASSEGGSGSYEQYF.

The chain employs TRBV20-1 and TRBJ2-7, with D possibly TRBD1 on 5 matching bases. Germline CDR1 is DFQATT and CDR2 is SNEGSKA (reference sequence). V shed 1 base and J shed 1 base, with 17 bases lying between them. The CDR3 extends over 16 amino acids. In DNA, the CDR3 is TGCAGTGCTAGAGCAGGGAATTCTAGGGGTTCCTACGAGCAGTACTTC. Protein sequence: CSARAGNSRGSYEQYF.

The chain carries TRBV11-2 and TRBJ2-7; D is undetermined. The CDR3 length is 16 residues. Trimming took off 0 bases at V and 3 bases at J, with 15 bases between the two ends. Germline CDR1 SGHAT, CDR2 FQNNGV. The CDR3 DNA follows: TGTGCCAGCAGCTTAGAGCGGCGGCTAGTGTACTACGAGCAGTACTTC. This sequence encodes CASSLERRLVYYEQYF.

V and J are TRBV5-1 and TRBJ2-7, with D unresolved. The CDR3 sequence is 15 residues long. The germline V and J ends were trimmed by 4 bases and 2 bases, with 16 bases remaining between them. CDR1 is SGHRS and CDR2 is YFSETQ in the germline V gene. In nucleotides, the CDR3 is TGCGCCAGCAGCCCGGCCAACCCTTTGACCTACGAGCAGTACTTC. Amino acids: CASSPANPLTYEQYF.

The CDR3, as DNA: TGTGCCAGCAGCACGAGGACAGGGAGTGAAAAACTGTTTTTT. Protein sequence: CASSTRTGSEKLFF. This sequence joins TRBV7-2 and TRBJ1-4; TRBD1 matches at 8 bases. The ends lost 5 bases at V and 7 bases at J; junction bases unmatched: 6. In germline, CDR1 is SGHTA, CDR2 FQGNSA. The CDR3 extends over 14 amino acids. The full variable domain, with the rest looked up from reference TRBV7-2 and TRBJ1-4, is GAGVSQSPSNKVTEKGKDVELRCDPISGHTALYWYRQSLGQGLEFLIYFQGNSAPDKSGLPSDRFSAERTGGSVSTLTIQRTQQEDSAVYLCASSTRTGSEKLFFGSGTQLSVL.

The table lists this clonotype with a few counts. CDR3 nucleotides: TGTGCCAGCAGTGAGATTACTAACACCGGGGAGCTGTTTTTT. This gives the protein CASSEITNTGELFF. The chain is built from TRBV6-4 and TRBJ2-2; unclear D gene. The V gene's germline CDR1 is MRHNA and CDR2 SNTAGT. Trimming shortened V by 3 bases and J by 2 bases, and 7 bases separated the two germline ends. This CDR3 is built from 14 residues.

This clonotype was detected only a few times. V gene TRBV6-2 or TRBV6-3 combines with J gene TRBJ2-3; the D is unclear. Germline lookup yields CDR1 MNHEY and CDR2 SVGEGT. V lost 2 bases, J lost 6 bases, and 9 bases lay in between. The CDR3 is 13 amino acids. The CDR3 DNA is TGTGCCAGCAGTTACGGACCATGGGATACGCAGTATTTT. Residues: CASSYGPWDTQYF.

This clonotype was detected only a few times. This rearrangement joins TRBV6-6 to TRBJ2-1; perhaps TRBD1 as D (6 bases). Trimming pared 0 bases from V and 3 bases from J, leaving 12 bases between. Germline assignment: CDR1 MNHNY and CDR2 SVGAGI (reference sequence). The CDR3 contains 16 residues. The CDR3 DNA sequence: TGTGCCAGCAGTTACTCGGGACACCAAGACTACAATGAGCAGTTCTTC. Protein: CASSYSGHQDYNEQFF.